This T cell receptor (beta chain) appears in the sequencing data of a study of cytomegalovirus exposure and HLA in healthy donors. PCR was performed using 60 Vbeta and 13 Jbeta primers. Some clones are missing from TCRdb's copy, which holds only in-frame ones; the method was immunoSEQ multiplex PCR. The sample holds 85,000 to 100,000 clones, 63% seen once. The V end was cut by 7 bases, the J end by 4 bases, with 19 bases between. The CDR3 is 15 residues long. Germline values: CDR1 SGHAT, CDR2 FQNNGV. Broader study findings: Investigators reported approximately 170 TCR beta chains as tied to cytomegalovirus. As a later analysis revealed, the rate of TCR association differed by HLA locus, with DRB1 most and HLA-C fewest. Within an earlier analysis, most TCR beta V segments proved productive either about 87% or about 30% of the time.

As for this clone: No antigen is known for it.

The sequence derives from a woman under 40 in good health and CMV-seronegative. Sequences were obtained from PBMCs. The chain uses TRBV11-2 and TRBJ2-5; D not certain. The CDR3, as DNA: TGTGCCAGCACCTCCCGGCCCGGGTTCCCAGAGACCCAGTACTTC. Translation gives CASTSRPGFPETQYF.